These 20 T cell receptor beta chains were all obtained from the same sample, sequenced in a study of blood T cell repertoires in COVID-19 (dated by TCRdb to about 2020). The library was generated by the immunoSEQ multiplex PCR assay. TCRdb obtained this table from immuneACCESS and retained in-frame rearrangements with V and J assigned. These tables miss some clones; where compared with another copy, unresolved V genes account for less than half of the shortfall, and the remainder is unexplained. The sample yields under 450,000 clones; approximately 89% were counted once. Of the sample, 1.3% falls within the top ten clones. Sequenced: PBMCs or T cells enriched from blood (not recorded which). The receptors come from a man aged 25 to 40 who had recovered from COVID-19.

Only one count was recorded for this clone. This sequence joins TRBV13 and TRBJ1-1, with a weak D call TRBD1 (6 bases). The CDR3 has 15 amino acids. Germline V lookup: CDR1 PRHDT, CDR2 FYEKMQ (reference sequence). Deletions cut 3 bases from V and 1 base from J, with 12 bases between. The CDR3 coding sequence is TGTGCCAGCAGCTTGGGGGGGCTGGGGAACACTGAAGCTTTCTTT. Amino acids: CASSLGGLGNTEAFF.

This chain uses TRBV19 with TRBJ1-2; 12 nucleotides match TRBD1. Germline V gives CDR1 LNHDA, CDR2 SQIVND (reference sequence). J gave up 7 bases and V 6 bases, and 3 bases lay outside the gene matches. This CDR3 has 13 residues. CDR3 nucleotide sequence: TGTGCCAGTAGGGGGACAGGGGGCACTGGCTACACCTTC. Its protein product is CASRGTGGTGYTF.

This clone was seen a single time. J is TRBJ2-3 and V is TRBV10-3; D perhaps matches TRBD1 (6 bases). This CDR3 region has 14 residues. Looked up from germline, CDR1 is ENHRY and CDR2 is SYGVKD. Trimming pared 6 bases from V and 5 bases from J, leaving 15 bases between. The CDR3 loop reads CAISLTGWEDTQYF. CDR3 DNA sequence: TGTGCCATCAGCCTAACAGGGTGGGAAGATACGCAGTATTTT.

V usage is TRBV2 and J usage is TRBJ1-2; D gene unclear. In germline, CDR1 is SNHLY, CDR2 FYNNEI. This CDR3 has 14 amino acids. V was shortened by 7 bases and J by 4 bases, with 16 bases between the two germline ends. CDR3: CASTRRLESYGYTF. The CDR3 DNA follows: TGTGCCAGCACGCGTCGACTTGAGTCCTATGGCTACACCTTC.

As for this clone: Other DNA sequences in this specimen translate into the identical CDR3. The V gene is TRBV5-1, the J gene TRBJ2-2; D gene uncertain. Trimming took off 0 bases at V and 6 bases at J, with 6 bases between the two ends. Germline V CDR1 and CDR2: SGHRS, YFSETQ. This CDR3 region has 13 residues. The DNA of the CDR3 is TGCGCCAGCAGCTTGGGGCTCGCCGGGGAGCTGTTTTTT. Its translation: CASSLGLAGELFF.

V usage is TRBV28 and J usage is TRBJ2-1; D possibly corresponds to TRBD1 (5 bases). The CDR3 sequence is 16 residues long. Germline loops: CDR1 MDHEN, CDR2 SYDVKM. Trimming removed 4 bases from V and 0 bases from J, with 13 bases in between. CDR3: CASSSRQTYSYNEQFF. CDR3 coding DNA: TGTGCCAGCAGTTCCAGACAGACCTACTCCTACAATGAGCAGTTCTTC.

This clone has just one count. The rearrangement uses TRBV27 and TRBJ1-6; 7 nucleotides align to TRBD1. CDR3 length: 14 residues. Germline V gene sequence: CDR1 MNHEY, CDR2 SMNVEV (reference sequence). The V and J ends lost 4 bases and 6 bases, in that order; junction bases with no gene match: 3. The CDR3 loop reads CASSSWDSNSPLHF. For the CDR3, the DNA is TGTGCCAGCAGTTCTTGGGACAGTAATTCACCCCTCCACTTT.

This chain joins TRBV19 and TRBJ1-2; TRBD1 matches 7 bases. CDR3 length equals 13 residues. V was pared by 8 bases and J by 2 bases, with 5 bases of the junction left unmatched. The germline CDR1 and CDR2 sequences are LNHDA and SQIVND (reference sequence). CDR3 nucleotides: TGTGCCAGTTCGGGACAGCGCAACTATGGCTACACCTTC. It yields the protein CASSGQRNYGYTF.

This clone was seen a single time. The CDR3 here is CASSSTGATDTQYF. The CDR3 region has the DNA TGTGCCAGCAGCTCGACAGGGGCCACAGATACGCAGTATTTT. The rearrangement uses TRBV7-9 and TRBJ2-3; 8 nucleotides match TRBD1. J gave up 2 bases and V 4 bases, and 2 bases lay outside the gene matches. The CDR3 totals 14 residues. Germline values: CDR1 SEHNR, CDR2 FQNEAQ (reference sequence).

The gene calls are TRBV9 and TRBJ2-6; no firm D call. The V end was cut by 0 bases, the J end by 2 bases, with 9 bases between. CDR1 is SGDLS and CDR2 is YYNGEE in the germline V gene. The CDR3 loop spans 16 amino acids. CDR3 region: CASSVGSRAGANVLTF. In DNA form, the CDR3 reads TGTGCCAGCAGCGTAGGGTCCCGGGCTGGGGCCAACGTCCTGACTTTC.

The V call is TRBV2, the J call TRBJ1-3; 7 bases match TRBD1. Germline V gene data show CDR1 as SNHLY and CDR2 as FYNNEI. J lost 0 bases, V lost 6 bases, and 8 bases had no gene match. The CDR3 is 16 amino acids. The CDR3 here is CASSPGQIFSGNTIYF. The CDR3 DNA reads TGTGCCAGCAGCCCGGGACAGATATTCTCTGGAAACACCATATATTTT.

The CDR3, as DNA: TGTGCCAGCAGCCAAGGGACGACAGAGAATAATGAAAAACTGTTTTTT. Protein product: CASSQGTTENNEKLFF. The rearrangement uses TRBV3-1 (or the pseudogene TRBV3-2) and TRBJ1-4; TRBD1 might be the D (5 bases). The V gene lost 1 base and the J gene lost 4 bases, with 13 bases spanning the gap. CDR3 length: 16 amino acids. Germline CDR1 LGHDT, CDR2 YNNKEL (reference sequence).

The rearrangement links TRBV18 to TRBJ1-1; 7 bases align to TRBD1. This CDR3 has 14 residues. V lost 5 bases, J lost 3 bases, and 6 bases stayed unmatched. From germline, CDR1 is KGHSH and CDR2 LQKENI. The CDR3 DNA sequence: TGTGCCAGCTCAACTCAGGGGGTGGACACTGAAGCTTTCTTT. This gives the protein CASSTQGVDTEAFF.

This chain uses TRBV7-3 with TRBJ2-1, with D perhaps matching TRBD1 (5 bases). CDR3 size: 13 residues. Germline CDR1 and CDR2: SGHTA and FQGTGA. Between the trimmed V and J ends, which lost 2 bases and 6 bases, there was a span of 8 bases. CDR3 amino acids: CASSLGAGNEQFF. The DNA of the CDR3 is TGTGCCAGCAGCTTAGGGGCAGGCAATGAGCAGTTCTTC.

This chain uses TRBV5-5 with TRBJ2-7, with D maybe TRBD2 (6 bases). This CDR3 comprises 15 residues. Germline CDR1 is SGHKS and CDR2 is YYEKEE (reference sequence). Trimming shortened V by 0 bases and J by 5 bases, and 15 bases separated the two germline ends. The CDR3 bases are TGTGCCAGCAGCTTGGGCGGGACTTACTACGACGAGCAGTACTTC. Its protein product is CASSLGGTYYDEQYF.

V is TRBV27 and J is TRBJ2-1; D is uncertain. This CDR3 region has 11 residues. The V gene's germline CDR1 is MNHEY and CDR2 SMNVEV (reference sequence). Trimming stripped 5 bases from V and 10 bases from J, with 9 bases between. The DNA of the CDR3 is TGTGCCAGCAGTGTCTTCGGGGAGCAGTTCTTC. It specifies CASSVFGEQFF.

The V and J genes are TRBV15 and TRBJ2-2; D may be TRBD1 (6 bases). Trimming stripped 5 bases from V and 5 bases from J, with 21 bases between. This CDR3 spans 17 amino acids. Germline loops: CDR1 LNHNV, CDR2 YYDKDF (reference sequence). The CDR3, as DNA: TGTGCCACCAGCCGAGGAACAGGGTTCGGTTCGACCGGGGAGCTGTTTTTT. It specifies CATSRGTGFGSTGELFF. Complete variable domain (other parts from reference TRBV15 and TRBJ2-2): DAMVIQNPRYQVTQFGKPVTLSCSQTLNHNVMYWYQQKSSQAPKLLFHYYDKDFNNEADTPDNFQSRRPNTSFCFLDIRSPGLGDTAMYLCATSRGTGFGSTGELFFGEGSRLTVL.

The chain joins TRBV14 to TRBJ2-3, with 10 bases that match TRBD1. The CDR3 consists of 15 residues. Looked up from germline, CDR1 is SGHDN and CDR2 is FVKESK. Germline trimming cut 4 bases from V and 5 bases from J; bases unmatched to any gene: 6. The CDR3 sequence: CASSLRQGAKDTQYF. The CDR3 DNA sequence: TGTGCCAGCAGCCTTAGACAGGGGGCAAAAGATACGCAGTATTTT.

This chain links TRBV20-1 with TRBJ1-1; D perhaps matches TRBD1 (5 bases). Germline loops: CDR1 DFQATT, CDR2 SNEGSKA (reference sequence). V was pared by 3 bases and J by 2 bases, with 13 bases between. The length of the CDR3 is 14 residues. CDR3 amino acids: CSASRPGGNTEAFF. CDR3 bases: TGCAGTGCTAGTAGACCCGGGGGAAACACTGAAGCTTTCTTT.

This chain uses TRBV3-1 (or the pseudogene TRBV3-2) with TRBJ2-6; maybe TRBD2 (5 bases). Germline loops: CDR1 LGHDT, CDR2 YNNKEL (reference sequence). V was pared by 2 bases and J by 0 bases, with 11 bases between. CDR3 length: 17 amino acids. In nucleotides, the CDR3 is TGTGCCAGCAGCCAACGTTTGGGGAGCTCTGGGGCCAACGTCCTGACTTTC. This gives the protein CASSQRLGSSGANVLTF.